This TCR beta chain derives from a study of T cells in localized non-small cell lung cancer. Study findings and constraints: Tumor trailed uninvolved adjacent lung in T cell clonality, which peaked there. Adjacent lung exhibited a median of 57 among the 100 most abundant tumor clones.

Produced via immunoSEQ multiplex PCR; TCRdb's table is partial and in-frame only. The sample holds around 140,000 clones, around 90% seen once. About this clone: The antigen is not known.

V shed 4 bases, J shed 4 bases, and the junction held 18 bases outside the gene matches. CDR3 length: 18 residues. CDR1 and CDR2 (germline): SGDLS, YYNGEE. The TCR comes from a female donor older than 55 with stage I lung adenocarcinoma. The V gene is TRBV9, the J gene TRBJ2-3; 7 nucleotides match TRBD2. This specimen was peripheral blood, taken before any cancer treatment. The CDR3 is CASSTGGASGGRSDTQYF. CDR3 bases: TGTGCCAGCAGCACCGGTGGGGCTAGCGGAGGAAGGTCAGATACGCAGTATTTT.